These T cell receptor beta chains were read from a single sample in a study of blood T cell repertoires in COVID-19. The repertoire was sequenced with immunoSEQ multiplex PCR; TCRdb's copy has only in-frame clones and lacks some. The table records approximately 280,000 clones, approximately 90% of them present only once. The specimen sequenced was peripheral blood. The source of these receptors is a woman in her thirties with COVID-19, enrolled during active disease. Both conserved end residues are part of each CDR3. Each record gives: D gene, CDR3 length, V gene, J gene, CDR3 protein. A D gene is named only where the DNA matches it firmly.

>NA|16|TRBV27|TRBJ2-6
CASSFSRGTGANVLTF
>NA|13|TRBV11-2|TRBJ1-1
CASSFLSPSEAFF
>NA|10|TRBV27|TRBJ2-7
CASSSYEQYF
>TRBD2|16|TRBV3-1/TRBV3-2|TRBJ2-5
CASSQRTSGSRETQYF
>NA|12|TRBV10-2|TRBJ1-1
CASSVQGTEAFF
>TRBD1|15|TRBV19|TRBJ1-1
CASSFRTGGLTEAFF
>NA|15|TRBV27|TRBJ2-1
CASSFRFPRSNEQFF
>NA|16|TRBV4-1|TRBJ2-1
CASSPYPGISYNEQFF
>NA|15|TRBV6-5|TRBJ1-2
CASSRGDGINYGYTF
>NA|13|TRBV12-3/TRBV12-4|TRBJ1-3
CASTRGSGNTIYF
>NA|14|TRBV19|TRBJ1-2
CASSTPGQGYGYTF
>NA|14|TRBV18|TRBJ2-7
CASSPESGSYEQYF
>NA|16|TRBV28|TRBJ1-5
CASSSSRGLGNQPQHF